A single sample is the source of the 7 T cell receptor beta chains below, sequenced in a study of T cell repertoires in cytomegalovirus infection. TCRdb redid the calling of the reads with MiXCR, one entry per CDR3 protein. Of about 700,000 distinct CDR3 sequences listed, about 30% are singletons. Antigen specificity for these receptors is unknown. The sample consisted of cultured PBMCs, taken from culture after CMV antigen stimulation. These receptors all come from a human donor in good health (CMV status not recorded). Some clones in this sample may be carry-over from other donors' samples.

This clonotype was seen repeatedly, ten times or more. The genes are TRBV6-1 and TRBJ2-5; D ambiguous. The V end was cut by 4 bases, the J end by 5 bases, with 17 bases between. CDR1 and CDR2 (germline): MNHNS, SASEGT. The CDR3 runs 15 residues. The CDR3 protein is CASSGWTTIGETQYF. The DNA of the CDR3 is TGTGCCAGCAGTGGATGGACCACAATCGGGGAGACCCAGTACTTC.

The V gene is TRBV5-4, the J gene TRBJ2-1, with a tentative D call TRBD2 (6 bases). Trimming took 4 bases from V and 10 from J, leaving 15 bases between them. The V gene's germline CDR1 is SGHNT and CDR2 YYREEE (reference sequence). This CDR3 spans 13 amino acids. CDR3 protein: CASSRTSGEEQFF. DNA of the CDR3: TGTGCCAGCAGCCGCACTTCGGGGGAGGAGCAGTTCTTC.

A few counts support this clonotype. This rearrangement joins TRBV7-9 to TRBJ2-7; D tentatively reads TRBD1 or TRBD2 (5 bases each). Germline CDR1 and CDR2: SEHNR and FQNEAQ (reference sequence). The CDR3 is 15 residues long. V was cut by 2 bases and J by 5 bases, with 16 bases left in between. In nucleotides, the CDR3 is TGTGCCAGCAGCTTACCGGGACCAAGTTTCCACGAGCAGTACTTC. Residues: CASSLPGPSFHEQYF.

This clonotype was detected once. The chain joins TRBV18 to TRBJ2-2; D is uncertain. This CDR3 comprises 16 residues. V gave up 1 base and J gave up 4 bases, with 13 bases separating them. Germline V gene sequence: CDR1 KGHSH, CDR2 LQKENI. CDR3: CASSPRGPGVTGELFF. The CDR3, as DNA: TGTGCCAGCTCACCACGTGGCCCCGGTGTCACCGGGGAGCTGTTTTTT.

This sequence joins TRBV20-1 and TRBJ2-1; D assignment may be TRBD1 or TRBD2 (5 bases each). V was pared by 0 bases and J by 2 bases, with 14 bases between. From germline, CDR1 is DFQATT and CDR2 SNEGSKA (reference sequence). This CDR3 is built from 16 residues. Here the CDR3 DNA reads TGCAGTGCTAGAGATGTCGGGGCAAGTGCCTACAATGAGCAGTTCTTC. Translating it yields CSARDVGASAYNEQFF.

The V and J genes are TRBV7-2 and TRBJ2-3; no clear D. Germline loops: CDR1 SGHTA, CDR2 FQGNSA. The CDR3 extends over 11 amino acids. Trimming took 7 bases from V and 7 from J, leaving 9 bases between them. CDR3 DNA: TGTGCCAGCAACGCACGGAATACGCAGTATTTT. This sequence encodes CASNARNTQYF.

The chain links TRBV6-1 to TRBJ1-4; no firm D call. Germline V gene lookup returns CDR1 MNHNS and CDR2 SASEGT. V was shortened by 7 bases and J by 11 bases, with 17 bases between the two germline ends. The CDR3 extends over 13 amino acids. The CDR3 spells CASTYSEGWKLFF. The CDR3 coding sequence is TGTGCCAGCACCTACTCGGAGGGTTGGAAACTGTTTTTT.